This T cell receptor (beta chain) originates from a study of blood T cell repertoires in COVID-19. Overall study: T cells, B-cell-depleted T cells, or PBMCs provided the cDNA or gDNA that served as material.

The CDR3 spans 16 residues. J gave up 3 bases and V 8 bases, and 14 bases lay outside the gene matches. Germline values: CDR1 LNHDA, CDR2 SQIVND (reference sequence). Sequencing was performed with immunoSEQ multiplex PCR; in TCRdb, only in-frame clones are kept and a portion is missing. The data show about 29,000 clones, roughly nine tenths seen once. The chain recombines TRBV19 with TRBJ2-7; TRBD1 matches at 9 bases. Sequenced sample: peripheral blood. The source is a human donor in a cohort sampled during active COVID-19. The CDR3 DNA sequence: TGTGCCAGTCCGAGGCGAGGGGACAGGGAGAACTACGAGCAGTACTTC. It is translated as CASPRRGDRENYEQYF.